This T cell receptor (beta chain) stems from a study of T cell responses to AZD1222 COVID-19 vaccine. Sequencing used immunoSEQ multiplex PCR; TCRdb keeps in-frame clones, though not all of them. The repertoire has 70,000 or so clones, 83% of them found once; the top ten carry roughly 6%. Germline CDR1 and CDR2: MNHEY and SMNVEV (reference sequence). This CDR3 has 15 amino acids. The V and J ends lost 1 base and 2 bases respectively, with 12 bases between them. This clonotype was obtained from an adult who received the AZD1222 COVID-19 vaccine. The rearrangement joins TRBV27 to TRBJ2-7; D may be TRBD2 (6 bases). The material sequenced was peripheral blood, taken 28 days after the second AZD1222 dose. In nucleotides, the CDR3 is TGTGCCAGCAGTTTATACCCGGGGGAAACCTACGAGCAGTACTTC. Translating it yields CASSLYPGETYEQYF.